What follows are 8 T cell receptor beta chains derived from one specimen sequenced in a study of T-cell memory formation after mild COVID-19. TCRdb reanalysed the 5' RACE reads using MiXCR and keeps one entry per CDR3 protein. Seen here are about 430,000 distinct CDR3 sequences, approximately 19% observed once, and the top ten hold about a fifth. Sequenced material: PBMCs or a T cell subset sorted from them (not recorded which). The receptors stem from a man aged 18 to 35 who had mild COVID-19 (a few samples of this study predate the infection). Cell type and time point are not known.

The chain recombines TRBV6-1 with TRBJ1-5, with TRBD1 as a possible D gene (5 bases). Germline loops: CDR1 MNHNS, CDR2 SASEGT. The length of the CDR3 is 13 residues. Trimming took off 8 bases at V and 3 bases at J, with 11 bases between the two ends. In DNA form, the CDR3 reads TGTGCCAGCGTCGGGGACCTCAATCAGCCCCAGCATTTT. Encoded protein: CASVGDLNQPQHF.

The gene calls are TRBV20-1 and TRBJ1-1; possible D gene TRBD1, 6 bases. CDR3 length: 15 amino acids. Per the germline V gene, CDR1 is DFQATT and CDR2 is SNEGSKA (reference sequence). Trimming stripped 6 bases from V and 1 base from J, with 18 bases between. For the CDR3, the DNA is TGCAGTGCAGGGGGGCGGGGAAGAGGGAACACTGAAGCTTTCTTT. Translated: CSAGGRGRGNTEAFF.

There are a few counts of this clonotype. In DNA form, the CDR3 reads TGCGCCAGCAGCCAAGATGTAAAGGAGGTTGAAGCTTTCTTT. Its translation: CASSQDVKEVEAFF. The chain has TRBV4-3 and TRBJ1-1; D ambiguous. The ends were cut back, 0 bases at V and 7 bases at J, with 12 bases in the middle. The CDR3 spans 14 residues. Germline V lookup: CDR1 LGHNA, CDR2 YSLEER.

This clonotype was picked up a small number of times. The chain carries TRBV12-3 or TRBV12-4 and TRBJ2-7; D not certain. Deletions cut 3 bases from V and 3 bases from J, with 12 bases between. The CDR3 contains 14 residues. For the CDR3, the DNA is TGTGCCAGCAGTTTCAGGCCGGCTCTCTACGAGCAGTACTTC. Residues: CASSFRPALYEQYF.

This clonotype was observed a few times. Here the CDR3 reads CASSQEEAYETQYF. DNA of the CDR3: TGTGCCAGCAGCCAAGAGGAAGCATACGAGACCCAGTACTTC. The V call is TRBV3-1, the J call TRBJ2-5, with no clear D. Germline V CDR1 and CDR2: LGHDT, YNNKEL (reference sequence). Between the trimmed V and J ends, which lost 0 bases and 5 bases, there was a span of 10 bases. This CDR3 has 14 amino acids.

This clonotype was counted between two and nine times. The chain recombines TRBV7-9 with TRBJ2-2; D remains ambiguous. This CDR3 is 13 amino acids long. V was pared by 4 bases and J by 8 bases, with 11 bases between. CDR1 and CDR2 from the germline V gene are SEHNR and FQNEAQ (reference sequence). The CDR3 loop reads CASSSTLPGELFF. CDR3 DNA sequence: TGTGCCAGCAGCTCGACCCTCCCGGGGGAGCTGTTTTTT.

A few counts support this clonotype. The rearrangement joins TRBV5-6 to TRBJ1-2; D not certain. The CDR3 runs 14 residues. The V gene lost 4 bases and the J gene lost 8 bases, with 18 bases spanning the gap. CDR1 SGHDT and CDR2 YYEEEE come from the germline V gene. The CDR3 region has the DNA TGTGCCAGCAGCCCCTTGTCTAGGGCGCAGGGCTACACCTTC. This encodes CASSPLSRAQGYTF.

The chain recombines TRBV5-6 with TRBJ1-2; D possibly corresponds to TRBD1 (5 bases). Germline CDR1 and CDR2: SGHDT and YYEEEE. V shed 0 bases and J shed 2 bases, with 11 bases lying between them. This CDR3 contains 15 residues. For the CDR3, the DNA is TGTGCCAGCAGCTTGGGGCAACGGGACAACTATGGCTACACCTTC. Translating gives CASSLGQRDNYGYTF.